One and the same sample provided the 25 T cell receptor beta chains below, sequenced in a study of T cells after yellow fever vaccination. From the 5' RACE reads, TCRdb called clonotypes with MiXCR, one entry per CDR3 protein. The table lists some 500,000 distinct CDR3 sequences, approximately 13% of them singletons. The sequencing here drew on PBMCs, taken on the day of the yellow fever booster vaccination. Receptor source: a man aged 25 to 40 who received the YFV17D yellow fever vaccine.

V gene TRBV7-8 combines with J gene TRBJ2-7; 7 bases fit TRBD2. The V gene's germline CDR1 is SGHVS and CDR2 FQNEAQ. There are 12 residues in the CDR3. J gave up 7 bases and V 6 bases, and 6 bases lay outside the gene matches. CDR3 DNA: TGTGCCAGCAGAGGGCGGGAGAATGAGCAGTACTTC. Encoded protein: CASRGRENEQYF. Variable domain in full (rest from reference TRBV7-8 and TRBJ2-7): GAGVSQSPRYKVAKRGQDVALRCDPISGHVSLFWYQQALGQGPEFLTYFQNEAQLDKSGLPSDRFFAERPEGSVSTLKIQRTQQEDSAVYLCASRGRENEQYFGPGTRLTVT.

This clonotype was detected only a few times. The chain has TRBV28 and TRBJ2-7; TRBD2 aligns across 15 bases. V lost 5 bases to trimming and J lost 3 bases; unmatched junction nucleotides: 5. The CDR3 is made up of 16 amino acids. CDR1 and CDR2 from the germline V gene are MDHEN and SYDVKM. CDR3 sequence (DNA): TGTGCCAGCAGTGGGACTAGCGGGAGGTCTTTCTACGAGCAGTACTTC. Its translation is CASSGTSGRSFYEQYF.

In this sample, this clonotype turned up a few times. V gene TRBV12-3 or TRBV12-4 combines with J gene TRBJ1-5; a possible D gene is TRBD1 (5 bases). CDR3 length: 14 amino acids. Trimming stripped 6 bases from V and 4 bases from J, with 13 bases between. CDR3: CASSNSNRNQPQHF. The DNA of the CDR3 is TGTGCCAGCAGCAATTCGAACAGGAATCAGCCCCAGCATTTT.

This clonotype was found a few times. J is TRBJ2-7 and V is TRBV12-3 or TRBV12-4; 7 nucleotides align to TRBD1. V lost 7 bases to trimming and J lost 0 bases; unmatched junction nucleotides: 18. The CDR3 covers 18 residues. This CDR3 is CASNPGAVRQGYSYEQYF. In nucleotides, the CDR3 is TGTGCCAGCAACCCCGGGGCTGTCAGACAGGGCTACTCCTACGAGCAGTACTTC.

This clonotype came up a few times. This chain links TRBV7-2 with TRBJ2-5; no reliable D call. CDR3 length: 13 amino acids. CDR1 is SGHTA and CDR2 is FQGNSA in the germline V gene. Trimming shortened V by 1 base and J by 1 base, and 4 bases separated the two germline ends. The CDR3 nucleotides are TGTGCCAGCAGCTTAGAGCTCCAAGAGACCCAGTACTTC. Amino acids: CASSLELQETQYF. The complete variable domain, with remaining parts taken from reference TRBV7-2 and TRBJ2-5, reads GAGVSQSPSNKVTEKGKDVELRCDPISGHTALYWYRQSLGQGLEFLIYFQGNSAPDKSGLPSDRFSAERTGGSVSTLTIQRTQQEDSAVYLCASSLELQETQYFGPGTRLLVL.

Here the CDR3 DNA reads TGTGCCAGCAGCTTGTCCGGATCTGAGCAGTTCTTC. It translates to CASSLSGSEQFF. The chain uses TRBV5-5 and TRBJ2-1; D uncertain. Deletions cut 1 base from V and 9 bases from J, with 8 bases between. Germline loops: CDR1 SGHKS, CDR2 YYEKEE (reference sequence). This CDR3 spans 12 amino acids.

This clonotype was seen ten or more times. The chain employs TRBV6-2 or TRBV6-3 and TRBJ2-5; the D is unclear. CDR3 length: 11 amino acids. Germline V CDR1 and CDR2: MNHEY, SVGEGT. Trimming stripped 6 bases from V and 5 bases from J, with 7 bases between. CDR3 sequence (DNA): TGTGCCAGCAGCCGTTTGGAGACCCAGTACTTC. It translates to CASSRLETQYF.

This chain links TRBV5-6 with TRBJ2-2; D unclear. The germline gives CDR1 SGHDT, CDR2 YYEEEE. The CDR3 runs 15 residues. Trimming left V 1 base short and J 9 bases short, with 16 bases between. CDR3 in DNA: TGTGCCAGCAGCTTGTGGGCGGAAATTACCTGGGAGCTGTTTTTT. Translated, it gives CASSLWAEITWELFF.

V usage is TRBV27 and J usage is TRBJ2-7; 16 bases match TRBD2. The J segment lost 6 bases and the V segment lost 5 bases, leaving 10 bases of the junction unmatched. CDR3 size: 17 residues. CDR1 and CDR2 from the germline V gene are MNHEY and SMNVEV (reference sequence). CDR3 amino acids: CASSIGTSGRALGEQYF. CDR3 nucleotides: TGTGCCAGCAGTATCGGGACTAGCGGGAGGGCCCTCGGCGAGCAGTACTTC.

This clonotype has just a few counts. The chain is built from TRBV9 and TRBJ2-2, with a tentative D call TRBD2 (6 bases). CDR3 length: 15 amino acids. V was shortened by 4 bases and J by 6 bases, with 16 bases between the two germline ends. The germline CDR1 and CDR2 sequences are SGDLS and YYNGEE. CDR3 coding DNA: TGTGCCAGCAGCTGGGGGACTTCAGAGGCCGGGGAGCTGTTTTTT. Translated, it gives CASSWGTSEAGELFF.

The rearrangement links TRBV10-3 to TRBJ2-2, with no clear D. The germline V gene has CDR1 ENHRY and CDR2 SYGVKD. The CDR3 contains 17 residues. V dropped 0 bases and J dropped 5 bases, with 16 bases sitting between them. The CDR3 nucleotides read TGTGCCATCAGTGAGTCGCCTGGGAAGAGAAGTACCGGGGAGCTGTTTTTT. Its protein product is CAISESPGKRSTGELFF.

This clonotype has a handful of counts. The V call is TRBV4-3, the J call TRBJ2-2; D is unresolved. V was clipped by 4 bases and J by 7 bases, with 7 bases between them. CDR3 length equals 12 residues. Germline loops: CDR1 LGHNA, CDR2 YSLEER. CDR3 DNA: TGCGCCAGCAGCCTCCTGGGCGGGGAGCTGTTTTTT. It encodes CASSLLGGELFF.

In this sample, this clonotype turned up a few times. The CDR3 bases are TGTGCCAGCAGCCAATCGCCGGGACAGGACTACGAGCAGTACTTC. This gives the protein CASSQSPGQDYEQYF. J is TRBJ2-7 and V is TRBV3-1; 8 bases are shared with TRBD1. Germline-derived CDR1 and CDR2 are LGHDT and YNNKEL (reference sequence). V dropped 2 bases and J dropped 3; count of bases not matched to a gene: 6. The CDR3 spans 15 residues.

This clonotype was observed once. J is TRBJ2-2 and V is TRBV11-2; possible D gene TRBD1, 6 bases. Germline values: CDR1 SGHAT, CDR2 FQNNGV. Trimming removed 4 bases from V and 1 base from J, with 10 bases in between. The CDR3 is 15 residues long. In DNA form, the CDR3 reads TGTGCCAGCAGCTACACAGGGATGAACACCGGGGAGCTGTTTTTT. It is translated as CASSYTGMNTGELFF. The full variable domain, completed using reference TRBV11-2 and TRBJ2-2, is EAGVAQSPRYKIIEKRQSVAFWCNPISGHATLYWYQQILGQGPKLLIQFQNNGVVDDSQLPKDRFSAERLKGVDSTLKIQPAKLEDSAVYLCASSYTGMNTGELFFGEGSRLTVL.

The table lists this clonotype with a count of one. This rearrangement joins TRBV6-2 or TRBV6-3 to TRBJ2-7; 7 bases agree with TRBD2. Germline trimming cut 2 bases from V and 0 bases from J; bases unmatched to any gene: 7. The CDR3 consists of 16 residues. Germline lookup yields CDR1 MNHEY and CDR2 SVGEGT. The CDR3, as DNA: TGTGCCAGCAGTTACCCCAAGCGGGACCTCTCCTACGAGCAGTACTTC. Protein product: CASSYPKRDLSYEQYF.

The J gene is TRBJ2-1, the V gene TRBV4-1, with unresolved D. CDR3 length: 16 amino acids. V lost 7 bases and J 0 bases, leaving 16 bases between the germline ends. Germline V CDR1 and CDR2: MGHRA, YSYEKL. The CDR3: CASKPRAQNSYNEQFF. CDR3 in DNA: TGCGCCAGCAAACCAAGAGCCCAAAACTCCTACAATGAGCAGTTCTTC.

The chain combines TRBV12-3 or TRBV12-4 with TRBJ2-1; tentative D call: TRBD1 (5 bases). The CDR3 runs to 14 residues. V lost 5 bases, J lost 3 bases, and 11 bases lay in between. Here the CDR3 reads CASSRQSLYNEQFF. In DNA, the CDR3 is TGTGCCAGCAGTCGACAGTCCCTCTACAATGAGCAGTTCTTC.

This clonotype occurred a few times. This chain links TRBV20-1 with TRBJ2-1, with TRBD2 matching 9 bases. J gave up 0 bases and V 0 bases, and 6 bases lay outside the gene matches. This CDR3 spans 17 amino acids. Germline V gives CDR1 DFQATT, CDR2 SNEGSKA (reference sequence). The chain's CDR3 is CSARDRLADLSYNEQFF. CDR3 bases: TGCAGTGCTAGAGACCGACTAGCGGATCTCTCCTACAATGAGCAGTTCTTC.

J is TRBJ2-5 and V is TRBV5-1; 9 nucleotides align to TRBD2. V shed 3 bases, J shed 5 bases, and the junction held 11 bases outside the gene matches. Germline V gene sequence: CDR1 SGHRS, CDR2 YFSETQ. There are 16 residues in the CDR3. CDR3: CASSSNPAGGGETQYF. CDR3 nucleotides: TGCGCCAGCAGCTCGAACCCAGCGGGAGGAGGGGAGACCCAGTACTTC.

In this sample, this clonotype turned up a few times. This chain connects TRBV7-2 to TRBJ1-4; D call uncertain. CDR1 is SGHTA, CDR2 FQGNSA, per germline. The CDR3 contains 14 residues. Between the trimmed V and J ends, which lost 5 bases and 5 bases, there was a span of 12 bases. The CDR3 bases are TGTGCCAGCAGCACGGGAAACCCGAATGAAAAACTGTTTTTT. Its translation: CASSTGNPNEKLFF.

This clonotype was detected many times. V usage is TRBV5-1 and J usage is TRBJ2-1; the match to TRBD2 covers 10 bases. This CDR3 has 16 residues. The germline gives CDR1 SGHRS, CDR2 YFSETQ. V trimming: 4 bases; J trimming: 7 bases; junction bases outside the gene matches: 11. Here the CDR3 reads CASSHLLAGSGNEQFF. The DNA for the CDR3 is TGCGCCAGCAGCCACCTACTAGCGGGAAGTGGTAATGAGCAGTTCTTC.

The CDR3 DNA reads TGTGCCAGCAGCGTACTTTCCGGGACAGGGGAGGCCGGGGAGCTGTTTTTT. This gives the protein CASSVLSGTGEAGELFF. This chain connects TRBV7-2 to TRBJ2-2; TRBD1 matches 10 bases. With 5 bases clipped from V and 6 bases from J, the junction kept 12 bases outside the gene matches. Germline assignment: CDR1 SGHTA and CDR2 FQGNSA. This CDR3 region has 17 residues.

This clonotype was recorded a few times. The chain combines TRBV5-1 with TRBJ2-5; TRBD2 agrees at 7 bases. The J segment lost 0 bases and the V segment lost 4 bases, leaving 9 bases of the junction unmatched. Germline CDR1 reads SGHRS; CDR2 reads YFSETQ. CDR3 length: 16 residues. The CDR3 loop reads CASSDGGTEYQETQYF. CDR3 DNA: TGCGCCAGCAGCGACGGGGGGACGGAGTACCAAGAGACCCAGTACTTC.

This clonotype has more than one count but fewer than ten. This sequence joins TRBV3-1 and TRBJ2-7; D is ambiguous. CDR1 is LGHDT, CDR2 YNNKEL, per germline (reference sequence). There are 13 residues in the CDR3. V was pared by 6 bases and J by 5 bases, with 14 bases between. The CDR3 is CASRLSRVHEQYF. CDR3 DNA: TGTGCCAGCAGGCTAAGTAGGGTCCACGAGCAGTACTTC.

This clonotype was detected only a few times. J is TRBJ2-5 and V is TRBV24-1; 8 nucleotides match TRBD1. Germline CDR1 and CDR2: KGHDR and SFDVKD. This CDR3 comprises 15 residues. After removal of 4 bases from V and 4 bases from J, the junction contained 7 bases not matched to a gene. CDR3 amino acids: CATSDGDRGGETQYF. DNA for the CDR3: TGTGCCACCAGTGACGGCGACAGGGGCGGAGAGACCCAGTACTTC.